This TCR beta chain was obtained from a study of identical twins. Study-wide results and limits: Excess twin sharing in beta out-of-frame sequences was weaker.

One entry per CDR3 protein results from TCRdb running MiXCR on the 5' RACE reads. The repertoire holds around 1.7 million distinct CDR3 sequences, with less than 40% as singletons. Trimming left V 3 bases short and J 4 bases short, with 14 bases between. The CDR3 has 15 amino acids. As for this clonotype: The antigen remains unidentified.

This chain joins TRBV12-3 or TRBV12-4 and TRBJ2-3, with D possibly matching TRBD2 (5 bases). The specimen sequenced was cord blood. This clonotype was obtained from a newborn girl in good health. The CDR3 region is CASSLGIGSADTQYF. CDR3 coding DNA: TGTGCCAGCAGTTTGGGGATTGGGAGCGCAGATACGCAGTATTTT.